This T cell receptor (beta chain) is drawn from a study of T cells in Graves' hyperthyroidism and ophthalmopathy. Study-wide results and limits: Researchers found most expanded thyroid clonotypes above 0.001 in blood as well. The model forecast ophthalmopathy, anticipating it by a median around 6.9 months before onset.

Remarks on this clonotype: Its antigen remains unidentified.

CDR1 LNHNV and CDR2 YYDKDF come from the germline V gene (reference sequence). The CDR3 runs 17 residues. Germline trimming cut 0 bases from V and 2 bases from J; bases unmatched to any gene: 9. What was amplified from RNA transcripts were TCR beta CDR3 regions. With the HTBI primer set, the TCR CDR3 went through a first round of RT-PCR. TCRdb used MiXCR to reprocess the multiplex PCR reads, holding one entry per CDR3 protein. The sample includes about 520,000 distinct CDR3 sequences, roughly a quarter of them seen just once. Disease lasting under 3 months, a NOSPECS grade of at least 4, and a Clinical Activity Score of at least 3 were features of the ophthalmopathy patients. Fresh peripheral blood, roughly 10 ml of it, supplied the PBMCs.

This TCR was recovered from a woman in her twenties or thirties with Graves' ophthalmopathy. Sequencing was done on a sample of blood. The chain employs TRBV15 and TRBJ2-7; 8 nucleotides agree with TRBD2. CDR3 bases: TGTGCCACCAGCAGAGATCGGGGGGGGGTTTCCACCTACGAGCAGTACTTC. It yields the protein CATSRDRGGVSTYEQYF.